This T cell receptor beta chain was found in a study of blood T cell repertoires in COVID-19. Per the original data handling: Estimates of nucleated cell counts were drawn from the amplification of reference gene primers. Produced via immunoSEQ multiplex PCR; TCRdb's table is partial and in-frame only. For V, J and clone size, that table is used; D and trimming come from the DNA. The table shows fewer than 350,000 clones, with roughly 88% occurring only once. Trimming removed 5 bases at V and 0 bases at J, with 4 bases between. The CDR3 totals 12 residues. Germline values: CDR1 SGHAT, CDR2 FQNNGV. Material: peripheral blood. The chain recombines TRBV11-2 with TRBJ1-1; D is undetermined. The TCR was taken from a man younger than 35 with active or convalescent COVID-19. The CDR3 loop reads CASSQMNTEAFF. The CDR3 DNA reads TGTGCCAGCAGCCAGATGAACACTGAAGCTTTCTTT. The full variable domain, rest sourced from reference TRBV11-2 and TRBJ1-1, is EAGVAQSPRYKIIEKRQSVAFWCNPISGHATLYWYQQILGQGPKLLIQFQNNGVVDDSQLPKDRFSAERLKGVDSTLKIQPAKLEDSAVYLCASSQMNTEAFFGQGTRLTVV.